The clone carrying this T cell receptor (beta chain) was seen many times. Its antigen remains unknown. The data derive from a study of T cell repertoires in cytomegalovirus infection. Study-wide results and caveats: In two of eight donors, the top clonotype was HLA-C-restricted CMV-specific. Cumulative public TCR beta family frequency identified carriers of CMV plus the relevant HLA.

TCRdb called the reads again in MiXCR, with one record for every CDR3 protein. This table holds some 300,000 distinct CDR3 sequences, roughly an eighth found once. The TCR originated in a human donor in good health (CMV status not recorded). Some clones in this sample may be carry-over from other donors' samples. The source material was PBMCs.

The chain's CDR3 is CASSPPEAGYSNQPQHF. The CDR3 DNA follows: TGTGCCAGCAGCCCCCCAGAGGCGGGCTATAGCAATCAGCCCCAGCATTTT. The genes are TRBV7-6 and TRBJ1-5; D not resolved. With 5 bases removed from V and 0 bases from J, the gap between germline ends came to 17 bases. Germline V gene lookup returns CDR1 SGHVS and CDR2 FNYEAQ. The CDR3 contains 17 residues.